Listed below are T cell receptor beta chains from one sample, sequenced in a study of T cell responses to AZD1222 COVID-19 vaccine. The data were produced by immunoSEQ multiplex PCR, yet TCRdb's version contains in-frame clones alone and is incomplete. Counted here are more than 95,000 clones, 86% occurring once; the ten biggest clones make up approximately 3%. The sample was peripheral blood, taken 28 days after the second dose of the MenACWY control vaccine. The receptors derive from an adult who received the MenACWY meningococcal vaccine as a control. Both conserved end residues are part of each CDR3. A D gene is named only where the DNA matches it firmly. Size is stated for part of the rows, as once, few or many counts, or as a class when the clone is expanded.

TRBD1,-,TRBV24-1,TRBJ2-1,CATSESRDRGYYNEQFF,TGTGCCACCAGTGAGAGCCGGGACAGGGGTTACTACAATGAGCAGTTCTTC
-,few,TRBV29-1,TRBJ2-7,CSVGRGIYEQYF,TGCAGCGTTGGAAGAGGCATATACGAGCAGTACTTC
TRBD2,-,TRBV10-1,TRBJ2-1,CASSDYPSGGNNEQFF,TGCGCCAGCAGTGATTACCCTAGCGGGGGGAACAATGAGCAGTTCTTC
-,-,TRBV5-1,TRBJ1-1,CASSLAPGMNTEAFF,TGCGCCAGCAGCTTGGCCCCGGGAATGAACACTGAAGCTTTCTTT
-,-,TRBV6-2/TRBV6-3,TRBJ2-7,CASSYGMSYEQYF,TGTGCCAGCAGTTACGGGATGTCCTACGAGCAGTACTTC
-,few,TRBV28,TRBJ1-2,CASSSDSVNYGYTF,TGTGCCAGCAGTTCGGACAGCGTTAACTATGGCTACACCTTC
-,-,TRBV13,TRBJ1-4,CASSRGALGRNEKLFF,TGTGCCAGCAGCCGCGGGGCCTTAGGGAGAAATGAAAAACTGTTTTTT
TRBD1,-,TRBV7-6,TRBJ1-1,CASSSLDRGLTEAFF,TGTGCCAGCAGCTCCCTGGACAGGGGGCTCACTGAAGCTTTCTTT
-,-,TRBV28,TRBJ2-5,CASSPTEVRLYQETQYF,TGTGCCAGCAGTCCTACAGAAGTTAGGCTCTATCAGGAGACCCAGTACTTC
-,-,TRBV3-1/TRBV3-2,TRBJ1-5,CASSQGRVNHF,TGTGCCAGCAGCCAAGGTAGGGTAAATCATTTT
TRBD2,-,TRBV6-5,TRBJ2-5,CASSLAGGPETQYF,TGTGCCAGCAGCCTAGCGGGGGGGCCCGAGACCCAGTACTTC
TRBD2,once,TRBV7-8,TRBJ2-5,CASSSPHGGGETQYF,TGTGCCAGCAGCTCACCCCATGGGGGAGGGGAGACCCAGTACTTC
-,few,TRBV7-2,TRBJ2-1,CASSGSRGSYNEQFF,TGTGCCAGCAGCGGCTCACGGGGCTCCTACAATGAGCAGTTCTTC
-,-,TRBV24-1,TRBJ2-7,CATSDPVRHEQYF,TGTGCCACCAGTGATCCCGTTAGGCATGAGCAGTACTTC
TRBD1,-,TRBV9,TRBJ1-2,CASSVSPGQGSSYGYTF,TGTGCCAGCAGCGTGAGCCCGGGACAGGGGAGCAGCTATGGCTACACCTTC